This TCR beta chain stems from a study of blood T cell repertoires in COVID-19. Study background: Samples taken during acute and convalescent COVID-19 were collected in the United States, Italy and Spain. PBMCs, B-cell-depleted T cells, or T cells provided the cDNA or gDNA that made up the material.

Original processing methods: Researchers report that nucleated cell counts were estimated from reference gene primer amplification. Data came from immunoSEQ multiplex PCR; TCRdb stores just in-frame clones and leaves some out. V and J calls and clone size are as listed in that table; D and trimming were resolved from the DNA. This sample has around 68,000 clones, with more than 75% found just once. The clonotype originates from a man aged 50-60 years with active COVID-19. The sample comprised peripheral blood.

Written as DNA, the CDR3 is TGTGCCACTCTGATATCGGGACACCGAACCTCGACCGGGGAGCTGTTTTTT. It specifies CATLISGHRTSTGELFF. The chain couples TRBV24-1 to TRBJ2-2; a possible D gene is TRBD1 (6 bases). There are 17 residues in the CDR3. Trimming stripped 10 bases from V and 5 bases from J, with 25 bases between. Per germline, CDR1 KGHDR and CDR2 SFDVKD.